The present entry profiles one T cell receptor beta chain with its context. Its antigen is not identified. The time point here: pre-sensitization, week 0. The treatment was: therapeutic diphenylcyclopropenone sensitization with weekly scalp DPC. Germline V gives CDR1 DFQATT, CDR2 SNEGSKA (reference sequence). The CDR3 contains 12 residues. Trimming removed 6 bases from V and 2 bases from J, with 9 bases in between. TCRdb re-called the RACE reads with MiXCR, one entry per CDR3 protein. The table has more than 100,000 distinct CDR3 sequences, roughly 14% seen once. These data belong to a study of human T cells and chemical hapten exposure. General study points: Versus controls, significantly more large CDR3 similarity clusters arose from expanded TCRs.

The sequencing here drew on whole blood, taken in connection with sensitization to the hapten diphenylcyclopropenone (DPC). This TCR was recovered from a woman in her late teens or twenties with alopecia areata. Some clones in this sample may be carry-over from other donors' samples. The J gene is TRBJ2-3, the V gene TRBV20-1; D unresolved. CDR3 in amino acids: CSATDPTDTQYF. The CDR3, as DNA: TGCAGTGCCACGGACCCCACAGATACGCAGTATTTT.